The clone carrying this TCR beta chain was observed a handful of times. What it binds is not known. CDR3 length: 14 amino acids. The V gene end was trimmed by 4 bases and the J gene end by 4 bases; junction bases not matched to a gene: 4. Germline CDR1 KGHDR, CDR2 SFDVKD. The data were obtained in a study of T-cell memory formation after mild COVID-19. Study-level findings and limits: Clones contracting across day 15 to 85 had a balanced CD4/CD8 profile; later expanding clones leaned CD4+. Most CD4+ clones that shrank were in CM and EM, while CD8+ ones turned up in EMRA. Still unconfirmed is whether the second-wave clones peaking on day 37 recognized SARS-CoV-2.

One entry per CDR3 protein results from TCRdb running MiXCR on the 5' RACE reads. The repertoire holds about 390,000 distinct CDR3 sequences, 16% seen once, with 20% to 25% in the top ten. The genes are TRBV24-1 and TRBJ1-1, with 8 bases that match TRBD1. The TCR originated in a man younger than 35 who had mild COVID-19 (a few samples of this study predate the infection). Cell type and time point are not known. Material: PBMCs or a T cell subset sorted from them (not recorded which). CDR3 protein: CATSDPGQGTEAFF. The CDR3 coding sequence is TGTGCCACCAGTGACCCCGGACAGGGCACTGAAGCTTTCTTT.